These 23 T cell receptor beta chains came from one sample sequenced in a study of cytomegalovirus exposure and HLA in healthy donors (dated by TCRdb to 2016 to 2017). The library was obtained by the immunoSEQ multiplex PCR assay. A mixture of 60 forward primers for TCR Vbeta segments and 13 reverse primers for TCR Jbeta segments was used in the multiplex PCR. As stored in TCRdb, this immuneACCESS dataset retains in-frame rearrangements with V and J assigned. A fraction of the clones does not appear; measured against another copy, unresolved V genes explain less than half of the discrepancy, and the remainder lacks a known reason. The sample table lists about 120,000 clones, about 79% of them with a count of one. Over 3.5% of the sample rests with the top ten. Sequenced input: PBMCs. Receptors were obtained from a man in his thirties or forties in good health and CMV-seropositive.

This clone has just one count. The chain couples TRBV4-3 to TRBJ2-5; 10 bases are shared with TRBD2. With the DNA end fitting TRBJ2-7 better, the J assignment may be wrong. This CDR3 region has 15 residues. Per the germline V gene, CDR1 is LGHNA and CDR2 is YSLEER. In nucleotides, the CDR3 is TGCGCCAGCAGCCGAGATAGCGGGGGGACATACGAGCAGTACTTC. As protein: CASSRDSGGTYEQYF.

The gene calls are TRBV5-1 and TRBJ2-3; D is undetermined. Trimming removed 0 bases from V and 2 bases from J, with 7 bases in between. Germline values: CDR1 SGHRS, CDR2 YFSETQ. This CDR3 has 14 residues. The CDR3 coding sequence is TGCGCCAGCAGCTTGGGGGCCATCACAGATACGCAGTATTTT. Its translation: CASSLGAITDTQYF.

V and J are TRBV28 and TRBJ2-1; TRBD1 is a possible D gene (6 bases). Germline CDR1 MDHEN, CDR2 SYDVKM. The CDR3 sequence is 17 residues long. V lost 4 bases, J lost 7 bases, and 23 bases lay in between. The CDR3 protein is CASSWVLKDSIRNEQFF. CDR3 DNA sequence: TGTGCCAGCAGTTGGGTCCTCAAGGACAGCATTCGGAATGAGCAGTTCTTC.

This chain joins TRBV5-1 and TRBJ2-1, with a tentative D call TRBD2 (6 bases). The germline V gene encodes CDR1 SGHRS and CDR2 YFSETQ. With 2 bases removed from V and 3 bases from J, the gap between germline ends came to 15 bases. This CDR3 contains 16 residues. The CDR3 is CASSFNGVGLYNEQFF. CDR3 DNA: TGCGCCAGCAGCTTCAACGGGGTGGGACTCTACAATGAGCAGTTCTTC.

The chain is built from TRBV11-3 and TRBJ2-2, with 7 positions matching TRBD1. Germline V gene data show CDR1 as SGHNT and CDR2 as YENEEA. The CDR3 sequence is 13 residues long. The junction had 5 bases not matched to a gene; V was cut back by 7 bases and J by 6 bases. This chain's CDR3 is CASNRGSAGELFF. CDR3 DNA: TGTGCCAGCAACAGGGGAAGCGCCGGGGAGCTGTTTTTT.

The J gene is TRBJ2-5, the V gene TRBV6-6; TRBD2 matches 10 bases. The J segment lost 6 bases and the V segment lost 0 bases, leaving 7 bases of the junction unmatched. Per germline, CDR1 MNHNY and CDR2 SVGAGI (reference sequence). This CDR3 comprises 16 residues. CDR3 region: CASSYSPTSGMKTQYF. The CDR3 nucleotides are TGTGCCAGCAGTTACTCTCCCACTAGCGGGATGAAGACCCAGTACTTC.

V and J are TRBV6-1 and TRBJ1-2, with 9 bases matching TRBD1. V lost 4 bases and J lost 6; bases outside the gene matches: 3. The CDR3 spans 13 residues. Germline V gives CDR1 MNHNS, CDR2 SASEGT. DNA for the CDR3: TGTGCCAGCAGTGTACAGGGGGCGGATGGCTACACCTTC. Protein: CASSVQGADGYTF.

This chain connects TRBV11-2 to TRBJ1-2; tentatively, D is TRBD1 (6 bases). The CDR3 has 13 amino acids. Germline values: CDR1 SGHAT, CDR2 FQNNGV. V was cut by 2 bases and J by 7 bases, with 11 bases left in between. The CDR3 bases are TGTGCCAGCAGCTTAAGGGGGGGAGGTGGCTACACCTTC. Its protein product is CASSLRGGGGYTF.

V is TRBV5-4 and J is TRBJ2-3, with 7 bases identical to TRBD1. Germline values: CDR1 SGHNT, CDR2 YYREEE (reference sequence). V dropped 4 bases and J dropped 4; count of bases not matched to a gene: 9. The CDR3 length is 15 residues. CDR3 loop: CASSRTGGGADTQYF. DNA for the CDR3: TGTGCCAGCAGCCGGACAGGCGGTGGAGCAGATACGCAGTATTTT.

The chain combines TRBV9 with TRBJ1-2; D is possibly TRBD1 (6 bases). V was pared by 0 bases and J by 8 bases, with 11 bases between. The CDR3 loop spans 13 amino acids. CDR1 SGDLS and CDR2 YYNGEE come from the germline V gene. The CDR3 region is CASSVVQGTGYTF. Written as DNA, the CDR3 is TGTGCCAGCAGCGTAGTTCAGGGGACAGGCTACACCTTC.

This clone was detected a few times. This chain links TRBV19 with TRBJ2-7; 8 bases are shared with TRBD1. After removal of 6 bases from V and 4 bases from J, the junction contained 11 bases not matched to a gene. The CDR3 has 15 amino acids. Germline assignment: CDR1 LNHDA and CDR2 SQIVND (reference sequence). This CDR3 reads CASSTTRDRPYEQYF. The DNA of the CDR3 is TGTGCCAGTAGCACCACCCGGGACAGGCCTTACGAGCAGTACTTC.

V and J are TRBV5-4 and TRBJ1-1; D is ambiguous. This CDR3 has 13 residues. Trimming removed 2 bases from V and 8 bases from J, with 13 bases in between. Germline values: CDR1 SGHNT, CDR2 YYREEE (reference sequence). CDR3 residues: CASSLSAEREAFF. The CDR3 coding sequence is TGTGCCAGCAGCTTAAGCGCAGAGAGAGAAGCTTTCTTT.

This rearrangement joins TRBV28 to TRBJ1-5; no reliable D call. Trimming removed 9 bases at V and 0 bases at J, with 9 bases between. The CDR3 extends over 13 amino acids. CDR1 and CDR2 from the germline V gene are MDHEN and SYDVKM. The CDR3 is CASYSNSNQPQHF. CDR3 coding DNA: TGTGCCAGTTACAGCAATAGCAATCAGCCCCAGCATTTT.

Worth noting for this clone: Other nucleotide sequences from this sample produce the same CDR3. This rearrangement joins TRBV4-3 to TRBJ1-2, with 9 bases fitting TRBD1. The ends lost 3 bases at V and 0 bases at J; junction bases unmatched: 2. The CDR3 spans 15 residues. The germline V gene has CDR1 LGHNA and CDR2 YSLEER. CDR3 DNA sequence: TGCGCCAGCAGCCAGGGACAGGGATCTAACTATGGCTACACCTTC. Translation gives CASSQGQGSNYGYTF.

The J gene is TRBJ2-1, the V gene TRBV11-2; 7 positions agree with TRBD2. Germline-derived CDR1 and CDR2 are SGHAT and FQNNGV. The CDR3 consists of 14 residues. J lost 3 bases, V lost 8 bases, and 7 bases had no gene match. The CDR3 DNA sequence: TGTGCCAGCGCCCGGGCTAGCGGCTACAATGAGCAGTTCTTC. Protein product: CASARASGYNEQFF.

V and J are TRBV11-3 and TRBJ2-2; maybe TRBD1 (5 bases). V lost 5 bases and J lost 0, with 13 bases in between. The germline gives CDR1 SGHNT, CDR2 YENEEA. This CDR3 is built from 16 residues. The CDR3 reads CASSPDSYSNTGELFF. The CDR3 DNA follows: TGTGCCAGCAGCCCTGACAGCTACTCGAACACCGGGGAGCTGTTTTTT.

This clone was counted between two and nine times. This sequence joins TRBV27 and TRBJ2-5; 7 bases are shared with TRBD2. The J call could be wrong; TRBJ2-7 is a better fit for the DNA end. The CDR3 loop spans 15 amino acids. Looked up from germline, CDR1 is MNHEY and CDR2 is SMNVEV (reference sequence). CDR3 protein: CASSRGLTDPYEQYF. The CDR3, as DNA: TGTGCCAGCAGCCGGGGACTAACGGACCCCTACGAGCAGTACTTC.

The chain is built from TRBV28 and TRBJ1-5, with D possibly matching TRBD1 (6 bases). Looked up from germline, CDR1 is MDHEN and CDR2 is SYDVKM. This CDR3 is built from 13 residues. Trimming removed 6 bases from V and 7 bases from J, with 13 bases in between. The chain's CDR3 is CASSRTGFQPQHF. In DNA, the CDR3 is TGTGCCAGCAGCCGAACAGGGTTCCAGCCCCAGCATTTT.

The V call is TRBV15, the J call TRBJ1-1, with D tentatively TRBD1 (6 bases). V lost 8 bases and J lost 6, with 25 bases in between. Germline-derived CDR1 and CDR2 are LNHNV and YYDKDF (reference sequence). The CDR3 spans 16 residues. CDR3 in amino acids: CATALSIGQLGPEAFF. The CDR3 nucleotides are TGTGCCACCGCGCTTTCCATCGGACAGTTAGGACCTGAAGCTTTCTTT.

The V call is TRBV19, the J call TRBJ1-2; unclear D gene. V shed 9 bases and J shed 4 bases, with 24 bases lying between them. The germline V gene encodes CDR1 LNHDA and CDR2 SQIVND (reference sequence). CDR3 length: 16 residues. DNA for the CDR3: TGTGCCAGCCACTTGTATCCGGGAAAGGTGTCCTATGGCTACACCTTC. Its protein product is CASHLYPGKVSYGYTF.

The V and J genes are TRBV7-2 and TRBJ2-5; D is perhaps TRBD1 (7 bases). The germline gives CDR1 SGHTA, CDR2 FQGNSA. The length of the CDR3 is 16 residues. The V end was cut by 3 bases, the J end by 4 bases, with 18 bases between. CDR3 loop: CASSLGGAGGLETQYF. CDR3 DNA: TGTGCCAGCAGCTTGGGCGGGGCAGGGGGATTAGAGACCCAGTACTTC.

The rearrangement uses TRBV2 and TRBJ2-3, with unresolved D. In germline, CDR1 is SNHLY, CDR2 FYNNEI. This CDR3 is built from 12 residues. CDR3 DNA sequence: TGTGCTTGCACAGAAGCAACAGATACGCAGTATTTT. This encodes CACTEATDTQYF.

The J gene is TRBJ2-7, the V gene TRBV5-4; D may be TRBD1 (5 bases). Germline V gene data show CDR1 as SGHNT and CDR2 as YYREEE (reference sequence). The length of the CDR3 is 13 residues. Trimming took 4 bases from V and 0 from J, leaving 8 bases between them. CDR3 bases: TGTGCCAGCAGCCCTCAGGGCTCCTACGAGCAGTACTTC. Translated, it gives CASSPQGSYEQYF. Variable domain in full (rest from reference TRBV5-4 and TRBJ2-7): ETGVTQSPTHLIKTRGQQVTLRCSSQSGHNTVSWYQQALGQGPQFIFQYYREEENGRGNFPPRFSGLQFPNYSSELNVNALELDDSALYLCASSPQGSYEQYFGPGTRLTVT.